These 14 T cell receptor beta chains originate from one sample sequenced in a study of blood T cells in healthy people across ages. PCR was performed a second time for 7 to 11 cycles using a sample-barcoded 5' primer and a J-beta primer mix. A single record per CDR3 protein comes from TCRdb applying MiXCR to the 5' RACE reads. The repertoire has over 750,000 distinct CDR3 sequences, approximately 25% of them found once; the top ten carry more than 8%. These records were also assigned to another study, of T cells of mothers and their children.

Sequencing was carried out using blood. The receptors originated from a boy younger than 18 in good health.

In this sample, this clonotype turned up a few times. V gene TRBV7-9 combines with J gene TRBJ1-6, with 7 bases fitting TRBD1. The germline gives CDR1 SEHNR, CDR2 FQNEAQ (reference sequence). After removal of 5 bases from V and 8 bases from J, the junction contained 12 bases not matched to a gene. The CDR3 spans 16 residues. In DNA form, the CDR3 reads TGTGCCAGCAGCCGTACAGGGACAGTACGAGATTCACCCCTCCACTTT. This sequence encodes CASSRTGTVRDSPLHF.

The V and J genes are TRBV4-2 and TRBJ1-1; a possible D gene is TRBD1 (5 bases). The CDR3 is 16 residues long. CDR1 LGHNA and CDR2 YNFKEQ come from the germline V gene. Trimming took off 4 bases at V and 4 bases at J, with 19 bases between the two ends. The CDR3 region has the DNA TGTGCCAGCAGCCGACCCGGGACCTACGATAGCACTGAAGCTTTCTTT. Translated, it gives CASSRPGTYDSTEAFF.

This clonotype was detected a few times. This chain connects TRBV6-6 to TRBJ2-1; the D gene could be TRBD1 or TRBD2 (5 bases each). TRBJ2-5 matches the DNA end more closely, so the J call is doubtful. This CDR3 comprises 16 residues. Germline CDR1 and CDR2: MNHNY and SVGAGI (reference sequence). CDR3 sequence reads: CASSYVSRGRLETQYF. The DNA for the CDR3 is TGTGCCAGCAGTTACGTCAGTCGGGGACGGCTCGAGACCCAGTACTTC.

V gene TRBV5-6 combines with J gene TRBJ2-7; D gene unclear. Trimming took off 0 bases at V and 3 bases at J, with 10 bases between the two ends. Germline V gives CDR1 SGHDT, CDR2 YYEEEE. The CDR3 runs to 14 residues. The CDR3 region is CASSLAPTNYEQYF. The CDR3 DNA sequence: TGTGCCAGCAGCTTGGCCCCGACAAACTACGAGCAGTACTTC.

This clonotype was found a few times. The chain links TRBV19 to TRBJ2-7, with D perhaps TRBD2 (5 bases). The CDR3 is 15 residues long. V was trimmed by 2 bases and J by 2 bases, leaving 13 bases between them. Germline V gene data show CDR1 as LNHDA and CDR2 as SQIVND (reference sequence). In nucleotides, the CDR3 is TGTGCCAGTAGTATAAAGAGGGATATTGCCTACGAGCAGTACTTC. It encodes CASSIKRDIAYEQYF.

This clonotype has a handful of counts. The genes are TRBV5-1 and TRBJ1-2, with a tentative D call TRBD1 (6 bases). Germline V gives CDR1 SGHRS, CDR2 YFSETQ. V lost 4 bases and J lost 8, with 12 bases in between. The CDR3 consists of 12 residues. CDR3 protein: CASSPQGKGYTF. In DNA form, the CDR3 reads TGCGCCAGCAGCCCCCAGGGGAAGGGCTACACCTTC.

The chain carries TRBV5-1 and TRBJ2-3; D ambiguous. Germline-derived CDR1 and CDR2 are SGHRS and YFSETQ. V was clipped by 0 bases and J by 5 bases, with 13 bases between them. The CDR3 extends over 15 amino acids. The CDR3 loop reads CASSLAAGLIDTQYF. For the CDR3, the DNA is TGCGCCAGCAGCTTGGCGGCCGGGTTGATAGATACGCAGTATTTT.

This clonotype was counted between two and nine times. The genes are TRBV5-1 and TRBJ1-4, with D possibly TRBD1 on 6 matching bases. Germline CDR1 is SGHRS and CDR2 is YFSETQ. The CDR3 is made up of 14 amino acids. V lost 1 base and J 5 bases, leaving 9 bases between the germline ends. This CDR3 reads CASSLRGQNEKLFF. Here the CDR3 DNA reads TGCGCCAGCAGCTTGAGAGGACAGAATGAAAAACTGTTTTTT.

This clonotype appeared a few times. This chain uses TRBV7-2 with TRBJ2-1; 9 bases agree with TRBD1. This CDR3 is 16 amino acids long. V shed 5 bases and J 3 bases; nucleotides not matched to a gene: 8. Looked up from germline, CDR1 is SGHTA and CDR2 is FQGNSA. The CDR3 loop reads CASSPYRDRVYNEQFF. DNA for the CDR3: TGTGCCAGCAGCCCATACCGGGACAGGGTCTACAATGAGCAGTTCTTC.

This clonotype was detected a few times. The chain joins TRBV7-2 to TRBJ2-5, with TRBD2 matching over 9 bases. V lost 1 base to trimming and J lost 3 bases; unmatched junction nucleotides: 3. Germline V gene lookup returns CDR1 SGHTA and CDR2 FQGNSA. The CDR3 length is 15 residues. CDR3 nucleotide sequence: TGTGCCAGCAGCTTAGTGACTAGCGGAAAAGAGACCCAGTACTTC. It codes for CASSLVTSGKETQYF.

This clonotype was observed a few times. CDR3 in amino acids: CSVLGTGDEQYF. The CDR3 nucleotides are TGCAGCGTCCTCGGGACAGGGGATGAGCAGTACTTC. The V call is TRBV29-1, the J call TRBJ2-5, with 10 positions matching TRBD1. The CDR3 consists of 12 residues. The ends lost 6 bases at V and 11 bases at J; junction bases unmatched: 9. Germline V CDR1 and CDR2: SQVTM, ANQGSEA.

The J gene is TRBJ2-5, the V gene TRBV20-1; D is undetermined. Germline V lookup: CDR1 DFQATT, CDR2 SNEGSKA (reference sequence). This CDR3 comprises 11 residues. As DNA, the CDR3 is TGCGTATCGAAGGGTCAAGAGACCCAGTACTTC. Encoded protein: CVSKGQETQYF.

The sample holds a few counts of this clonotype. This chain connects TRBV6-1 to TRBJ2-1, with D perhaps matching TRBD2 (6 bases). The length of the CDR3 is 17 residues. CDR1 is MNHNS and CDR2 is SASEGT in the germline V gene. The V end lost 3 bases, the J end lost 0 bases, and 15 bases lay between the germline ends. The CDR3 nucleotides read TGTGCCAGCAGTGAGTTCCAGCGGGCGCGCTCCTACAATGAGCAGTTCTTC. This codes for CASSEFQRARSYNEQFF.

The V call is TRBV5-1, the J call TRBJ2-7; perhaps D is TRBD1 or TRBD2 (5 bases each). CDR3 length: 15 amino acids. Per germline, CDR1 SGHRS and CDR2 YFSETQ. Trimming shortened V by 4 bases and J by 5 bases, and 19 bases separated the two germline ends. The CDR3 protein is CASSPEGRGFDEQYF. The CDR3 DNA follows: TGCGCCAGCAGCCCCGAGGGTAGGGGATTCGACGAGCAGTACTTC. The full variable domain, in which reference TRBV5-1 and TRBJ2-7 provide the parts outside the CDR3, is KAGVTQTPRYLIKTRGQQVTLSCSPISGHRSVSWYQQTPGQGLQFLFEYFSETQRNKGNFPGRFSGRQFSNSRSEMNVSTLELGDSALYLCASSPEGRGFDEQYFGPGTRLTVT.